The TCR beta chain under discussion was sequenced for a study of T cell responses to AZD1222 COVID-19 vaccine. Overall study results and limits: Baseline seropositivity occurred in only six AZD1222 recipients. Increases in Spike-specific TCR breadth and depth were seen after two AZD1222 doses. White British people made up most donors, females outnumbered males, and clonal diversity was possibly underestimated.

Produced via immunoSEQ multiplex PCR; TCRdb's table is partial and in-frame only. The data show 210,000 or so clones, with 85% to 95% seen just once and roughly 1% held by the top ten. CDR1 and CDR2 (germline): LGHDT, YNNKEL (reference sequence). CDR3 length: 11 residues. Trimming shortened V by 4 bases and J by 2 bases, and 0 bases separated the two germline ends. This clone was counted a few times. Its antigen is undetermined. Distinct nucleotide sequences in the sample also encode this CDR3. The J gene is TRBJ1-3, the V gene TRBV3-1 (or the pseudogene TRBV3-2); D ambiguous. The source of this sequence is an adult in good health. The sequencing used peripheral blood, collected on day 0 of MenACWY control vaccination. The chain's CDR3 is CASSPGNTIYF. The CDR3, as DNA: TGTGCCAGCAGCCCTGGAAACACCATATATTTT.